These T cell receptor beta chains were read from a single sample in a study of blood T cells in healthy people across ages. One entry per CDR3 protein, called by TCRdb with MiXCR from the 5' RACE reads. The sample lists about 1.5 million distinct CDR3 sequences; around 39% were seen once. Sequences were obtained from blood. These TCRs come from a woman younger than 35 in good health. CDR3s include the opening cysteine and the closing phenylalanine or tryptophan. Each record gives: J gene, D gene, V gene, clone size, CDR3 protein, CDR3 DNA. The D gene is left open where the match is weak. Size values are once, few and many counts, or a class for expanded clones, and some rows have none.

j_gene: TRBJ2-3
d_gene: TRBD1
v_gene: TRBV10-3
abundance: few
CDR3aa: CAISQGASTDTQYF
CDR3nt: TGTGCCATCAGCCAGGGGGCGAGCACAGATACGCAGTATTTT

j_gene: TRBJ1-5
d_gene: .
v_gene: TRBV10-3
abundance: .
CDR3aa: CAISVYSNQPQHF
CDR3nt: TGTGCCATCAGTGTATATAGCAATCAGCCCCAGCATTTT

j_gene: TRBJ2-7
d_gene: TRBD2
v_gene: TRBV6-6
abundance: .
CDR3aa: CASNFQRESEQYF
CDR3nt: TGTGCCAGCAATTTCCAGCGGGAGTCCGAGCAGTACTTC

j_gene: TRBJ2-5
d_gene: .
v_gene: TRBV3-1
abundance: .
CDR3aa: CASSKDGGQETQYF
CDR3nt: TGTGCCAGCAGCAAAGACGGCGGCCAAGAGACCCAGTACTTC

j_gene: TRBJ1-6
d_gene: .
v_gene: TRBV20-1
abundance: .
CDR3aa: CSARGSIGNSPLHF
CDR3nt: TGCAGTGCCCGCGGCAGCATCGGAAATTCACCCCTCCACTTT

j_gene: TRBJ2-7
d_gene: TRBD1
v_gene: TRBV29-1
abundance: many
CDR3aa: CSVERRGQVFSYEQYF
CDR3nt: TGCAGCGTTGAAAGAAGGGGACAGGTATTCTCCTACGAGCAGTACTTC

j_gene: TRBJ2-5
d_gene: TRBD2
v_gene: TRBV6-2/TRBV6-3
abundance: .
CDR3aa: CASSYSVSSGSGDEQYF
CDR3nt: TGTGCCAGCAGTTACTCGGTTTCTAGCGGGAGTGGAGATGAGCAGTACTTC

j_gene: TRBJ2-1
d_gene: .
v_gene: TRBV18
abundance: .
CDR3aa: CASSPMTGYNEQFF
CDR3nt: TGTGCCAGCTCACCAATGACAGGCTACAATGAGCAGTTCTTC

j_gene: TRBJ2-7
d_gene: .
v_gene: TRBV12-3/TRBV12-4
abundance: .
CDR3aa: CASSLESETDEQYF
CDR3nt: TGTGCCAGCAGTTTAGAGTCAGAAACCGACGAGCAGTACTTC

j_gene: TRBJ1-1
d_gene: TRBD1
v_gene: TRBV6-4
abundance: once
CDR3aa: CASTGQAGSTEAFF
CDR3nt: TGTGCCAGCACCGGACAGGCTGGGTCCACTGAAGCTTTCTTT

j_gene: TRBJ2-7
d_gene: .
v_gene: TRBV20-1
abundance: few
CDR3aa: CSATVGAYEQYF
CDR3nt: TGCAGTGCTACGGTAGGGGCCTACGAGCAGTACTTC

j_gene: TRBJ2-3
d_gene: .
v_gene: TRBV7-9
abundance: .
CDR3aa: CASSHLAGSGDTQYF
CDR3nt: TGTGCCAGCAGTCATCTCGCCGGGAGCGGAGATACGCAGTATTTT

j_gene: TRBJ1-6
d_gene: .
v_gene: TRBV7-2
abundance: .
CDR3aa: CAGSQLEDSPLHF
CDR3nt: TGTGCCGGCAGCCAACTCGAGGATTCACCCCTCCACTTT

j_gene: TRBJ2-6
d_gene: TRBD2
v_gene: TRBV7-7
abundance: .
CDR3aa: CASSLAGGAGANVLTF
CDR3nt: TGTGCTAGCAGCTTAGCGGGCGGAGCTGGGGCCAACGTCCTGACTTTC

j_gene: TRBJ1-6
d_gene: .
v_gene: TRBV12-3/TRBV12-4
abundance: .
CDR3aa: CASTMTRVLGNSPLHF
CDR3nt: TGTGCCAGCACCATGACGAGGGTCTTGGGTAATTCACCCCTCCACTTT

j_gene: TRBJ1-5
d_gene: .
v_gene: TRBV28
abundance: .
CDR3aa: CASNPGGVGNQPQHF
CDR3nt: TGTGCCAGCAACCCGGGGGGGGTAGGCAATCAGCCCCAGCATTTT

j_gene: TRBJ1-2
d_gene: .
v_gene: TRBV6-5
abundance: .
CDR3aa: CATSLRRIINYGYTF
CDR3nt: TGTGCCACCTCCCTGAGGAGGATAATTAACTATGGCTACACCTTC

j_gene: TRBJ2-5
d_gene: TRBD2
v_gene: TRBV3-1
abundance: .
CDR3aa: CASSQRASGIKETQYF
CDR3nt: TGTGCCAGCAGCCAAAGGGCTAGCGGGATCAAAGAGACCCAGTACTTC

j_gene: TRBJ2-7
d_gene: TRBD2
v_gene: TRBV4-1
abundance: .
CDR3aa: CASSQGRGGGFYEQYF
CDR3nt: TGCGCCAGCAGCCAAGGCCGCGGGGGGGGCTTCTACGAGCAGTACTTC

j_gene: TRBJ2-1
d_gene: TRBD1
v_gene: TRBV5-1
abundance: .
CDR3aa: CASSSGQGEGEQFF
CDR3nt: TGCGCCAGCAGCTCCGGACAGGGCGAAGGCGAGCAGTTCTTC

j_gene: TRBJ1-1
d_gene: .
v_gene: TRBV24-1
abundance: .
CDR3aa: CATRGGEYNEAFF
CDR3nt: TGTGCCACCAGAGGAGGGGAATATAATGAAGCTTTCTTT

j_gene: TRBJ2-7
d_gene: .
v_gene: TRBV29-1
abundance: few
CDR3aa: CSVEEGQPPYEQYF
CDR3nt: TGCAGCGTTGAAGAAGGACAGCCTCCCTACGAGCAGTACTTC

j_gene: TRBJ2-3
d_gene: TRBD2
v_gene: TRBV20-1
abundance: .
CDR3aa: CSAGGVVDTQYF
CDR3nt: TGCAGTGCTGGGGGGGTAGTAGATACGCAGTATTTT

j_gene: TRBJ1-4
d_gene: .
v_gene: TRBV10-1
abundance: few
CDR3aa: CASSRDGTNEKLFF
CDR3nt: TGCGCCAGCAGTAGGGACGGAACTAATGAAAAACTGTTTTTT

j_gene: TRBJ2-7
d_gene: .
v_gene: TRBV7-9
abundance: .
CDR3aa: CASSLRTEGYEQYF
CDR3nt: TGTGCCAGCAGCTTACGGACAGAGGGGTACGAGCAGTACTTC

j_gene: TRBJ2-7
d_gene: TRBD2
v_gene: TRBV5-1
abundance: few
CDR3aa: CASSGGLAGLLGYEQYF
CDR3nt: TGCGCCAGCAGCGGAGGACTAGCGGGGCTCCTAGGCTACGAGCAGTACTTC

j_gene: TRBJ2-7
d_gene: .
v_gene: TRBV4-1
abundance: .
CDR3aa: CASSQVGGTYGQYF
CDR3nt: TGCGCCAGCAGCCAAGTAGGAGGGACCTACGGGCAGTACTTC

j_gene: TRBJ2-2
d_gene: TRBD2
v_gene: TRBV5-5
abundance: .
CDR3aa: CASSFLSGRNTGELFF
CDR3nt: TGTGCCAGCAGCTTCCTTAGCGGGAGGAACACCGGGGAGCTGTTTTTT

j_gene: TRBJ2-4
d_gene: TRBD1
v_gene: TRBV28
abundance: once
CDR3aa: CASRGQGGNIQYF
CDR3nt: TGTGCCAGCAGGGGACAGGGAGGGAACATTCAGTACTTC

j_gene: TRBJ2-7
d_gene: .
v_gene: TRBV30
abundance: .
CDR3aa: CAWSTRARSYEQYF
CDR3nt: TGTGCCTGGAGTACCCGGGCCCGCTCCTACGAGCAGTACTTC

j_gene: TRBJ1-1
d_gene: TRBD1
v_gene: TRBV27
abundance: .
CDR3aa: CASSTPLTGSTEAFF
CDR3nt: TGTGCCAGCAGTACCCCGTTGACAGGGAGCACTGAAGCTTTCTTT

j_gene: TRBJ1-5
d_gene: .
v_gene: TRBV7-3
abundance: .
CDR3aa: CASSLVSRSKNQPQHF
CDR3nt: TGTGCCAGCAGCTTAGTTTCCCGGTCGAAAAATCAGCCCCAGCATTTT

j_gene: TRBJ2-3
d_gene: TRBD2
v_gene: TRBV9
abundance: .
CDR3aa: CASSPGGDTRTDTQYF
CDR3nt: TGTGCCAGCAGCCCCGGGGGGGACACTCGCACAGATACGCAGTATTTT

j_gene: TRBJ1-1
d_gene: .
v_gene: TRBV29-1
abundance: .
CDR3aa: CSVATMNTEAFF
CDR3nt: TGCAGCGTCGCAACCATGAACACTGAAGCTTTCTTT

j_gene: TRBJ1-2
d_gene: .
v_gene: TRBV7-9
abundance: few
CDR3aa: CASNQGTVNYGYTF
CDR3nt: TGTGCCAGCAACCAGGGAACAGTGAACTATGGCTACACCTTC

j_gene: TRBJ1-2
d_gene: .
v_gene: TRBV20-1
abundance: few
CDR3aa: CSARERGGYTF
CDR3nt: TGCAGTGCTAGAGAAAGGGGGGGCTACACCTTC

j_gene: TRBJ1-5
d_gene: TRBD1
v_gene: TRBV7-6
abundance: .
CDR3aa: CASSLGTGVTNQPQHF
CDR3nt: TGTGCCAGCAGCTTAGGGACAGGGGTCACCAATCAGCCCCAGCATTTT

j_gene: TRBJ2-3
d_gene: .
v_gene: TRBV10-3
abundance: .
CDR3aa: CAISAPGTSTDTQYF
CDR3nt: TGTGCCATCAGTGCGCCCGGGACTAGCACAGATACGCAGTATTTT

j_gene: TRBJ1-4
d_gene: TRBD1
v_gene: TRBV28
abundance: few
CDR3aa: CASSFPRGLTNEKLFF
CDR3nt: TGTGCCAGCAGTTTCCCCAGGGGGTTAACTAATGAAAAACTGTTTTTT

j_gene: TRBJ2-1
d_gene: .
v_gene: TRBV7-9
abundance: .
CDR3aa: CASRNKGAGEDEQFF
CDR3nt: TGTGCCAGCAGGAATAAGGGTGCAGGGGAGGATGAGCAGTTCTTC

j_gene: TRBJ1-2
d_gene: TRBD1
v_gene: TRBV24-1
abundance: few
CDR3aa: CATSAAGGAGYGYTF
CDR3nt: TGTGCCACCAGTGCCGCAGGGGGCGCGGGCTATGGCTACACCTTC

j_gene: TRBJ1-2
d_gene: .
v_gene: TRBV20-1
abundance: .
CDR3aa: CSARGTTVSYTF
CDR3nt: TGCAGTGCTAGAGGGACAACGGTGAGCTACACCTTC

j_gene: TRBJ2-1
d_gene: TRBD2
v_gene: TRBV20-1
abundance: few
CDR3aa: CSAQGAGAHNEQFF
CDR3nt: TGCAGTGCTCAGGGAGCGGGGGCCCACAATGAGCAGTTCTTC

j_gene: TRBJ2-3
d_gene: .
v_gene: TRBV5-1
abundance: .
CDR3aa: CASSLGPSDTDTQYF
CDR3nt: TGCGCCAGCAGCTTGGGCCCCTCTGACACAGATACGCAGTATTTT

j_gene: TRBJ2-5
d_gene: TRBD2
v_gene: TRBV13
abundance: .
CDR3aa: CASSPQREGMTQYF
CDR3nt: TGTGCCAGCAGCCCCCAGAGGGAGGGTATGACCCAGTACTTC

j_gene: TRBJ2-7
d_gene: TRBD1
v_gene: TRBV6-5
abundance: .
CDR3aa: CASSSGGQGTGEQYF
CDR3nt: TGTGCCAGCAGTTCGGGTGGACAGGGCACTGGCGAGCAGTACTTC

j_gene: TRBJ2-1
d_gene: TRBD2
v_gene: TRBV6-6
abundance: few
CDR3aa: CASSYGLAGNEQFF
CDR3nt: TGTGCCAGCAGTTACGGACTAGCGGGGAATGAGCAGTTCTTC

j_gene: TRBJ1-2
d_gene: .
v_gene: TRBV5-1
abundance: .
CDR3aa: CASSPSGRGADYGYTF
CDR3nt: TGCGCCAGCAGCCCCTCGGGCAGGGGAGCCGACTATGGCTACACCTTC

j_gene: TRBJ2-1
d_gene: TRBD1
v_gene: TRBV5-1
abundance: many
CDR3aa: CASSFSDRFYNEQFF
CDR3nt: TGCGCCAGCAGCTTTTCGGACAGGTTCTACAATGAGCAGTTCTTC

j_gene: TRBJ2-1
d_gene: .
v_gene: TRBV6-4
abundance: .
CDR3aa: CASSPRPPGEQFF
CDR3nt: TGTGCCAGCAGTCCTCGACCCCCGGGTGAGCAGTTCTTC

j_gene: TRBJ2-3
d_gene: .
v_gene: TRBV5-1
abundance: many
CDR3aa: CASSLEGGDTQYF
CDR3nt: TGCGCCAGCAGCTTGGAGGGGGGAGATACGCAGTATTTT

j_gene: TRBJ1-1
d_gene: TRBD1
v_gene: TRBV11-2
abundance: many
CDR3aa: CASTDGTALNTEAFF
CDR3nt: TGTGCCAGCACCGACGGGACAGCCTTGAACACTGAAGCTTTCTTT

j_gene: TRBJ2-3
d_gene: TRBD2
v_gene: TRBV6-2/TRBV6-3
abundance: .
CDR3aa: CASSYPLAGGSSTNTQYF
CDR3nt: TGTGCCAGCAGTTACCCCCTAGCGGGGGGATCTAGCACAAATACGCAGTATTTT

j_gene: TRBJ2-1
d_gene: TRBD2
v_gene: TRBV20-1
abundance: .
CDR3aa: CSARMLAGSYEQFF
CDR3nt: TGCAGTGCTAGAATGCTAGCGGGCTCCTACGAGCAGTTCTTC

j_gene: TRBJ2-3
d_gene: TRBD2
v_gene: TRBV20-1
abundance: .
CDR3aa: CSARGTSGAPDTQYF
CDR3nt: TGCAGTGCTAGAGGGACTAGCGGGGCACCAGATACGCAGTATTTT